A selection of T cell receptor beta chains follows, all from one sample in a study of blood T cell repertoires in COVID-19. The assay was immunoSEQ multiplex PCR, and TCRdb's table has in-frame clones only and misses some. This sample has approximately 250,000 clones, with roughly 84% found just once. Sequences were obtained from peripheral blood. These receptors originate from a middle-aged woman who had recovered from COVID-19. Each CDR3 is given with its conserved first and last residue. A D gene is named only where the DNA matches it firmly. Only part of the rows carry a size: once, few, many, or a class if the clone is expanded.

V	size	J	D	CDR3	DNA
TRBV4-2	.	TRBJ1-6	TRBD1	CASSRDSNSPLHF	TGTGCCAGCAGCCGGGACAGTAATTCACCCCTCCACTTT
TRBV7-2	.	TRBJ2-3	TRBD1	CASTGQGTDTQYF	TGTGCCAGCACCGGACAGGGCACAGATACGCAGTATTTT
TRBV2	once	TRBJ1-5	TRBD1	CASSDDRGTQPQHF	TGTGCCAGCAGTGATGACAGGGGGACTCAGCCCCAGCATTTT
TRBV6-5	.	TRBJ1-4	.	CASRRDGGGEKLFF	TGTGCCAGCAGAAGGGACGGGGGTGGTGAAAAACTGTTTTTT
TRBV6-5	.	TRBJ2-5	.	CASRVPGGLQTQYF	TGTGCCAGCAGGGTTCCGGGGGGCCTGCAGACCCAGTACTTC
TRBV27	.	TRBJ1-2	.	CASSLTGLYGYTF	TGTGCCAGCAGCCTGACAGGATTATATGGCTACACCTTC
TRBV28	.	TRBJ1-2	.	CASSLGGGPLYGYTF	TGTGCCAGCAGTTTAGGGGGGGGACCTCTCTATGGCTACACCTTC
TRBV3-1/TRBV3-2	few	TRBJ1-6	.	CASSHLRSPLHF	TGTGCCAGCAGCCACCTACGGTCACCCCTCCACTTT
TRBV19	.	TRBJ1-6	.	CASRGGTGTYNSPLHF	TGTGCCAGTAGAGGAGGGACGGGGACCTATAATTCACCCCTCCACTTT
TRBV5-1	.	TRBJ1-2	.	CASSPNWGDGYTF	TGCGCCAGCAGCCCCAATTGGGGGGATGGCTACACCTTC
TRBV6-6	.	TRBJ1-1	.	CASSVFWDTGEAFF	TGTGCCAGCAGTGTCTTCTGGGACACCGGAGAAGCTTTCTTT
TRBV24-1	.	TRBJ1-6	.	CATSQGNSPLHF	TGTGCCACGTCTCAGGGGAATTCACCCCTCCACTTT
TRBV10-3	.	TRBJ1-6	.	CAISEGVLGNSPLHF	TGTGCCATCAGTGAAGGGGTTTTGGGTAATTCACCCCTCCACTTT
TRBV3-1/TRBV3-2	many	TRBJ1-2	.	CASSQDINRVKGYTF	TGTGCCAGCAGCCAAGATATCAACCGAGTAAAGGGCTACACCTTC
TRBV6-1	.	TRBJ2-4	TRBD2	CASSEGAGGPLAKNIQYF	TGTGCCAGCAGTGAAGGGGCGGGGGGCCCGCTAGCCAAAAACATTCAGTACTTC
TRBV2	.	TRBJ2-5	.	CASSISGTKQETQYF	TGTGCCAGCAGCATCTCCGGGACAAAACAAGAGACCCAGTACTTC
TRBV28	.	TRBJ1-5	.	CASSFPPRGSNQPQHF	TGTGCCAGCAGTTTCCCCCCCCGGGGGAGCAATCAGCCCCAGCATTTT
TRBV9	.	TRBJ1-3	.	CASSVESSSGNTIYF	TGTGCCAGCAGCGTAGAGTCTAGCTCTGGAAACACCATATATTTT
TRBV5-8	.	TRBJ2-2	TRBD1	CADRRRGMSGELFF	TGTGCCGACAGACGCAGGGGGATGTCCGGGGAGCTGTTTTTT
TRBV18	once	TRBJ2-3	.	CASSPRKQATTDTQYF	TGTGCCAGCTCGCCTAGGAAACAGGCGACCACAGATACGCAGTATTTT
TRBV20-1	.	TRBJ1-1	.	CSVSGDTEAFF	TGCAGTGTTTCAGGGGACACTGAAGCTTTCTTT
TRBV6-5	.	TRBJ2-5	.	CASSRRQELQETQYF	TGTGCCAGCAGCCGTCGACAGGAACTCCAAGAGACCCAGTACTTC
TRBV28	.	TRBJ1-5	.	CASSFPYGGHQPQHF	TGTGCCAGCAGTTTCCCTTACGGGGGGCATCAGCCCCAGCATTTT
TRBV12-3/TRBV12-4	.	TRBJ1-6	TRBD1	CAIGQGLSPLHF	TGTGCCATAGGACAGGGTCTTTCACCCCTCCACTTT
TRBV5-1	once	TRBJ2-3	TRBD2	CASSLPGLAGGTDTQYF	TGCGCCAGCAGCCTTCCGGGACTAGCGGGGGGCACAGATACGCAGTATTTT
TRBV5-4	.	TRBJ2-5	TRBD2	CASSLWSGGVQTQYF	TGTGCCAGCAGCTTGTGGTCGGGGGGGGTGCAGACCCAGTACTTC
TRBV7-9	.	TRBJ2-4	.	CASSLGTLGIQYF	TGTGCCAGCAGCTTAGGAACCCTCGGCATTCAGTACTTC
TRBV2	few	TRBJ1-6	.	CASRKGGLSNSPLHF	TGTGCCAGCCGTAAAGGAGGGTTGAGTAATTCACCCCTCCACTTT
TRBV5-1	once	TRBJ2-7	TRBD1	CASSLEAGGFEQYF	TGCGCCAGCAGCTTGGAGGCAGGGGGCTTCGAGCAGTACTTC
TRBV28	.	TRBJ2-7	.	CASSPPVPKRARYF	TGTGCCAGCAGTCCCCCAGTCCCTAAACGAGCGCGGTACTTC
TRBV20-1	.	TRBJ1-6	.	CSASWASNSPLHF	TGCAGTGCTAGTTGGGCTTCTAATTCACCCCTCCACTTT
TRBV2	.	TRBJ1-5	.	CASSPYRGKINQPQHF	TGTGCCAGCAGTCCCTACCGGGGAAAAATTAATCAGCCCCAGCATTTT
TRBV27	.	TRBJ2-7	.	CASSLGRGSTNEQYF	TGTGCCAGCAGTTTGGGCAGGGGTTCTACCAACGAGCAGTACTTC
TRBV7-2	.	TRBJ2-3	TRBD2	CASSSTLQRGGFGGDTQYF	TGTGCCAGCAGCTCTACCCTTCAGCGGGGGGGTTTCGGTGGAGATACGCAGTATTTT
TRBV5-6	once	TRBJ2-1	.	CASSLISSYNEQFF	TGTGCCAGCAGCTTGATTAGCTCCTACAATGAGCAGTTCTTC
TRBV11-2	.	TRBJ2-3	.	CASSPSTDTQYF	TGTGCCAGCAGCCCAAGCACAGATACGCAGTATTTT
TRBV6-1	.	TRBJ2-1	.	CASSERDGANNEQFF	TGTGCCAGCAGTGAACGGGATGGCGCTAACAATGAGCAGTTCTTC
TRBV3-1/TRBV3-2	.	TRBJ1-5	.	CASSQDLAQPQHF	TGTGCCAGCAGCCAAGATCTGGCCCAGCCCCAGCATTTT
TRBV29-1	.	TRBJ2-6	.	CSVARDIDSGANVLTF	TGCAGCGTTGCCAGGGACATCGACTCTGGGGCCAACGTCCTGACTTTC
TRBV3-1/TRBV3-2	.	TRBJ2-1	.	CASSQDADTIYNEQFF	TGTGCCAGCAGCCAAGACGCGGACACAATATACAATGAGCAGTTCTTC
TRBV2	.	TRBJ1-5	.	CACWRGDSGQPQHF	TGTGCCTGCTGGAGGGGCGACTCGGGTCAGCCCCAGCATTTT
TRBV11-2	.	TRBJ1-1	.	CASSPSGGLNTEAFF	TGTGCCAGCAGTCCTAGCGGGGGCCTGAACACTGAAGCTTTCTTT
TRBV15	.	TRBJ1-4	TRBD1	CATSGGQGTEKLFF	TGTGCCACCAGCGGGGGACAGGGTACGGAAAAACTGTTTTTT
TRBV30	.	TRBJ1-5	.	CAWSHRRNQPQHF	TGTGCCTGGAGTCACAGGCGCAATCAGCCCCAGCATTTT
TRBV10-3	.	TRBJ1-1	TRBD1	CAISGTGTVGNTEAFF	TGTGCCATCAGTGGGACCGGGACAGTTGGGAACACTGAAGCTTTCTTT
TRBV28	.	TRBJ2-4	.	CASSFSRGQYF	TGTGCCAGCAGTTTCAGTAGGGGACAGTACTTC
TRBV20-1	.	TRBJ2-7	.	CSASYRVYEQYF	TGCAGTGCTAGTTACAGGGTTTACGAGCAGTACTTC
TRBV19	once	TRBJ2-2	TRBD1	CATGTGWAGELFF	TGTGCCACCGGGACAGGGTGGGCCGGGGAGCTGTTTTTT
TRBV11-1	.	TRBJ2-3	.	CASSRNRGRTDTQYF	TGTGCCAGCAGCCGAAACCGTGGGAGGACAGATACGCAGTATTTT
TRBV30	.	TRBJ2-5	.	CAWGSGVKETQYF	TGTGCCTGGGGGTCGGGGGTAAAAGAGACCCAGTACTTC
TRBV5-1	.	TRBJ1-1	TRBD1	CASSRLTGTEAFF	TGCGCCAGCAGCCGCCTGACAGGGACTGAAGCTTTCTTT
TRBV4-2	.	TRBJ2-7	TRBD1	CASSPGQGGAFYEQYF	TGTGCCAGCAGCCCCGGGCAAGGGGGCGCATTCTACGAGCAGTACTTC
TRBV10-3	.	TRBJ1-2	.	CAIMPHPRDNYGYTF	TGTGCCATCATGCCTCATCCTCGGGATAACTATGGCTACACCTTC